This T cell receptor beta chain was found in a study of monozygotic twins with cystic fibrosis. General observations from the study: No link emerged between shared CDR3 counts and age, concordance or severity. Clonality was generally low (median around 0.0098), higher in the most severe patients.

This clone was recorded a few times. Its antigen remains unknown. The repertoire was sequenced with immunoSEQ multiplex PCR; TCRdb's copy has only in-frame clones and lacks some. The sample records about 29,000 clones, around four fifths being singletons. Germline CDR1 is GTSNPN and CDR2 is SVGIG (reference sequence). This CDR3 comprises 13 residues. Deletions cut 3 bases from V and 1 base from J, with 9 bases between. The chain couples TRBV30 to TRBJ1-1; D is uncertain. The specimen was blood. This TCR was sampled from a girl aged 2-9 years with cystic fibrosis. The CDR3 nucleotides read TGTGCCTGGAGGGGGAAGGGGAACACTGAAGCTTTCTTT. It encodes CAWRGKGNTEAFF. The full variable domain, completed using reference TRBV30 and TRBJ1-1, is SQTIHQWPATLVQPVGSPLSLECTVEGTSNPNLYWYRQAAGRGLQLLFYSVGIGQISSEVPQNLSASRPQDRQFILSSKKLLLSDSGFYLCAWRGKGNTEAFFGQGTRLTVV.